The rows below give T cell receptor beta chains drawn from one sample of a study of blood T cell repertoires in COVID-19. Some clones are missing from TCRdb's copy, which holds only in-frame ones; the method was immunoSEQ multiplex PCR. The sample has 95,000 to 150,000 clones, around three quarters seen once. Source material: peripheral blood. These receptors were obtained from a man aged 40-49 years with active or convalescent COVID-19. Each CDR3 is given with its conserved first and last residue. The D gene is left open where the match is weak. Clone size is stated in some rows and not others, as once, few, many or a class when expanded.

CDR3nt: TGTGCCAGCAGCTTAAATTTGGGGGCAGGCGGCTACACCTTC; CDR3aa: CASSLNLGAGGYTF; v_gene: TRBV7-2; d_gene: -; abundance: once; j_gene: TRBJ1-2
CDR3nt: TGTGCCAGCAGTTTAGAGCCCGGTCAGGTCTCGCATTTT; CDR3aa: CASSLEPGQVSHF; v_gene: TRBV12-3/TRBV12-4; d_gene: -; abundance: -; j_gene: TRBJ1-5
CDR3nt: TGTGCCAGCAGCCCATTCCGACTAGCGGTGGAGGCCGATGAGCAGTTCTTC; CDR3aa: CASSPFRLAVEADEQFF; v_gene: TRBV7-9; d_gene: TRBD2; abundance: -; j_gene: TRBJ2-1
CDR3nt: TGTGCCAGCAGTCCCATCGAGCCTCATGAAGCTTTCTTT; CDR3aa: CASSPIEPHEAFF; v_gene: TRBV6-5; d_gene: -; abundance: -; j_gene: TRBJ1-1
CDR3nt: TGTGCCAGCAGTTACTGGGAGGGGGAAAGCTATGGCTACACCTTC; CDR3aa: CASSYWEGESYGYTF; v_gene: TRBV6-6; d_gene: -; abundance: -; j_gene: TRBJ1-2
CDR3nt: TGTGCCAGCAGCTTAGTCATAGCGTCGATCGACGAGCAGTACTTC; CDR3aa: CASSLVIASIDEQYF; v_gene: TRBV11-2; d_gene: -; abundance: -; j_gene: TRBJ2-7
CDR3nt: TGTGCCAGCAGCCACGGACTACCCCGTTACGAGCAGTACTTC; CDR3aa: CASSHGLPRYEQYF; v_gene: TRBV7-9; d_gene: -; abundance: -; j_gene: TRBJ2-7
CDR3nt: TGTGCCAGCAGTTTTGGACAGGGTTCTAGTGGCTACACCTTC; CDR3aa: CASSFGQGSSGYTF; v_gene: TRBV28; d_gene: TRBD1; abundance: -; j_gene: TRBJ1-2
CDR3nt: TGTGCCAGCAGCCCTATGACAGTCTCTGGAAACACCATATATTTT; CDR3aa: CASSPMTVSGNTIYF; v_gene: TRBV11-3; d_gene: -; abundance: -; j_gene: TRBJ1-3
CDR3nt: TGTGCCACCAGAGACAGGGCCGACACCGGGGAGCTGTTTTTT; CDR3aa: CATRDRADTGELFF; v_gene: TRBV10-3; d_gene: TRBD1; abundance: -; j_gene: TRBJ2-2
CDR3nt: TGTGCCAGCAGCGTAGGCGTCCAAGAGACCCAGTACTTC; CDR3aa: CASSVGVQETQYF; v_gene: TRBV9; d_gene: -; abundance: once; j_gene: TRBJ2-5
CDR3nt: TGTGCCAGCAGCTCCATGGGGCCTGGAGAGACCCAGTACTTC; CDR3aa: CASSSMGPGETQYF; v_gene: TRBV11-1; d_gene: -; abundance: -; j_gene: TRBJ2-5
CDR3nt: TGCGCCAGCAGCTCCCAGGGGATGGGTAATTCACCCCTCCACTTT; CDR3aa: CASSSQGMGNSPLHF; v_gene: TRBV4-1; d_gene: -; abundance: -; j_gene: TRBJ1-6
CDR3nt: TGTGCCAGCAAATTTCTAGCGGGGGACGAGCAGTACTTC; CDR3aa: CASKFLAGDEQYF; v_gene: TRBV27; d_gene: TRBD2; abundance: many; j_gene: TRBJ2-7
CDR3nt: TGTGCCATCAGTGAGTCGAGAGCGGAGACCCAGTACTTC; CDR3aa: CAISESRAETQYF; v_gene: TRBV10-3; d_gene: -; abundance: -; j_gene: TRBJ2-5
CDR3nt: TGTGCCAGCAGCGTTAGCGGGGCCCGAGAGACCCAGTACTTC; CDR3aa: CASSVSGARETQYF; v_gene: TRBV11-2; d_gene: TRBD2; abundance: few; j_gene: TRBJ2-5
CDR3nt: TGCGCCAGCAGCCAAGAACCAGGCGCCTTGAGTGAGCAGTACTTC; CDR3aa: CASSQEPGALSEQYF; v_gene: TRBV4-1; d_gene: -; abundance: -; j_gene: TRBJ2-7
CDR3nt: TGTGCCAGCAGCTCCCAGACTGCTAACACTGAAGCTTTCTTT; CDR3aa: CASSSQTANTEAFF; v_gene: TRBV7-9; d_gene: -; abundance: -; j_gene: TRBJ1-1
CDR3nt: TGTGCCAGCAGCTTGGGGAGTGAGCAGTTCTTC; CDR3aa: CASSLGSEQFF; v_gene: TRBV5-4; d_gene: -; abundance: -; j_gene: TRBJ2-1
CDR3nt: TGTGCCAGCTCACCTCAGGTGGCGAACACTGAAGCTTTCTTT; CDR3aa: CASSPQVANTEAFF; v_gene: TRBV18; d_gene: -; abundance: -; j_gene: TRBJ1-1
CDR3nt: TGCGCCAGCAGCCCCGGGAGTGGGGACTATGGCTACACCTTC; CDR3aa: CASSPGSGDYGYTF; v_gene: TRBV5-1; d_gene: -; abundance: -; j_gene: TRBJ1-2
CDR3nt: TGTGCCAGCAGCTCCCCTTCCGGGGGGCCCGTTGGGGAGCTGTTTTTT; CDR3aa: CASSSPSGGPVGELFF; v_gene: TRBV7-2; d_gene: -; abundance: -; j_gene: TRBJ2-2
CDR3nt: TGTGCCAGCAGTGCCCCGACAGGCCTTTATAATTCACCCCTCCACTTT; CDR3aa: CASSAPTGLYNSPLHF; v_gene: TRBV6-1; d_gene: -; abundance: -; j_gene: TRBJ1-6